This is a list of T cell receptor beta chains from one sample in a study of read filtering for tumor transcriptome and immune sequencing. TCRdb re-derived calls from the reads in MiXCR, one entry per CDR3 protein. The table has tens of thousands of distinct CDR3 sequences, around a fifth seen once; the top ten hold roughly an eighth. Sequenced: a population of CD138-negative cells sorted from bone marrow. Every receptor here comes from a donor at least 40 years old with multiple myeloma. The CDR3 runs from the conserved cysteine through the conserved F or W. The D gene is left open where the match is weak. Expanded clones are given a class, and other clones once, few, many or no size at all.

v_call	d_call	j_call	clone_size	cdr3_aa	cdr3_nt
TRBV7-9	TRBD1	TRBJ1-1	many	CASSVIPGQGREAFF	TGTGCCAGCAGCGTTATCCCGGGACAGGGGCGGGAAGCTTTCTTT
TRBV29-1	TRBD1	TRBJ1-1	many	CSVSQGAYTEAFF	TGCAGCGTTTCTCAGGGGGCTTATACTGAAGCTTTCTTT
TRBV10-2	NA	TRBJ2-5	NA	CASWEVYQETQYF	TGCGCCAGCTGGGAGGTTTACCAAGAGACCCAGTACTTC
TRBV19	TRBD1	TRBJ2-7	many	CASSPTGGEQYF	TGTGCCAGTAGTCCAACAGGGGGCGAGCAGTACTTC
TRBV29-1	TRBD1	TRBJ1-3	NA	CSVSWTGGGSFGNTIYF	TGCAGCGTTTCTTGGACAGGGGGAGGAAGCTTTGGAAACACCATATATTTT
TRBV2	TRBD2	TRBJ2-5	many	CASSGVAGDQETQYF	TGTGCCAGCAGTGGGGTAGCGGGGGACCAAGAGACCCAGTACTTC
TRBV4-1	NA	TRBJ1-5	many	CASSLGGEPQHF	TGCGCCAGCAGCCTTGGGGGGGAGCCCCAGCATTTT
TRBV12-3/TRBV12-4	NA	TRBJ2-5	NA	CASSRGRGETQYF	TGTGCCAGCAGCCGTGGACGGGGGGAGACCCAGTACTTC
TRBV28	NA	TRBJ2-4	many	CASSLYQSAKNIQYF	TGTGCCAGCAGTTTATACCAAAGCGCCAAAAACATTCAGTACTTC
TRBV28	NA	TRBJ1-6	many	CASSLVPGSPLHF	TGTGCCAGCAGTTTGGTCCCTGGTTCACCCCTCCACTTT
TRBV2	NA	TRBJ1-1	many	CASSELSFRVMNTEAFF	TGTGCCAGCAGTGAACTCTCTTTTCGGGTCATGAACACTGAAGCTTTCTTT
TRBV5-6	NA	TRBJ1-5	many	CASSLVGGNQPQHF	TGTGCCAGCAGCTTGGTAGGGGGCAATCAGCCCCAGCATTTT
TRBV18	NA	TRBJ1-4	many	CASSPRFGDEKLFF	TGTGCCAGCTCACCACGCTTTGGGGATGAAAAACTGTTTTTT
TRBV6-1	TRBD2	TRBJ2-1	once	CASSELAGGPQMEQFF	TGTGCCAGCAGTGAACTAGCGGGGGGGCCTCAAATGGAGCAGTTCTTC
TRBV3-1	NA	TRBJ2-7	many	CASSQVAGAAVEQYF	TGTGCCAGCAGCCAAGTGGCCGGGGCCGCGGTCGAGCAGTACTTC
TRBV10-3	NA	TRBJ1-2	many	CAISVGQYGYTF	TGTGCCATCAGTGTGGGGCAGTATGGCTACACCTTC
TRBV2	NA	TRBJ1-5	NA	CASVFRPRDQLQHF	TGTGCCAGCGTGTTCCGGCCTCGCGATCAGCTCCAGCATTTT
TRBV2	TRBD1	TRBJ1-2	NA	CASSTQTGTSGYTF	TGTGCCAGCAGCACTCAGACAGGGACAAGTGGCTACACCTTC
TRBV5-1	NA	TRBJ2-2	NA	CASGLASSPNTGELFF	TGCGCCAGCGGCTTAGCCAGCTCGCCGAACACCGGGGAGCTGTTTTTT
TRBV2	NA	TRBJ2-5	many	CASSTQYF	TGTGCCAGCAGCACCCAGTACTTC
TRBV20-1	NA	TRBJ2-3	many	CSASVQRTDTQYF	TGCAGTGCTAGTGTCCAGCGCACAGATACGCAGTATTTT
TRBV20-1	NA	TRBJ2-1	many	CSARGRDEQFF	TGCAGTGCCAGAGGTCGGGATGAGCAGTTCTTC